Included here is one TCR beta chain sequence, with context. Its antigen remains unknown. It was version v3.0 of the immunoSEQ assay that was run at survey level. Libraries were prepared by immunoSEQ multiplex PCR; TCRdb keeps only in-frame clonotypes and omits some of them. The sample holds under 20,000 clones, 80% seen once. Sampling of each donor yielded at least one pre-ART PBMC sample and at least two post-ART PBMC samples. This sample stems from a study of long-term antiretroviral therapy in people with HIV. In the study overall: The 2015 immediate-ART recommendation came about a decade after the earliest samples. Findings of the study overall: Blood in the study was drawn between about 2003 and 2018, possibly under older ART regimens, which may be less effective than current ones.

Germline CDR1 and CDR2: SGHTA and FQGNSA. The V end lost 7 bases, the J end lost 0 bases, and 13 bases lay between the germline ends. There are 15 residues in the CDR3. The chain carries TRBV7-2 and TRBJ1-5, with D possibly matching TRBD1 (6 bases). The origin of this receptor is a woman aged 40 to 50 with HIV. This specimen consisted of unsorted PBMCs, obtained 0.2 years after starting antiretroviral therapy. The CDR3 is CASTGTLNSNQPQHF. DNA of the CDR3: TGTGCCAGCACCGGGACACTCAATAGCAATCAGCCCCAGCATTTT. The whole variable domain, remainder taken from reference TRBV7-2 and TRBJ1-5, is GAGVSQSPSNKVTEKGKDVELRCDPISGHTALYWYRQSLGQGLEFLIYFQGNSAPDKSGLPSDRFSAERTGGSVSTLTIQRTQQEDSAVYLCASTGTLNSNQPQHFGDGTRLSIL.